What follows are 25 T cell receptor beta chains derived from one specimen sequenced in a study of cytomegalovirus exposure and HLA in healthy donors. A multiplex PCR was run with 60 Vbeta primers and 13 Jbeta primers. Assay used: immunoSEQ multiplex PCR; TCRdb lists only in-frame clones, some missing. This sample has about 160,000 clones, with about 81% found just once. Sequenced input: PBMCs. The source of these receptors is a girl aged 2-10 years in good health and CMV-seropositive.

This CDR3 is CASSFQGTDTQYF. CDR3 DNA: TGTGCCAGCAGTTTTCAGGGAACAGATACGCAGTATTTT. The chain uses TRBV28 and TRBJ2-3, with a tentative D call TRBD1 (5 bases). V was clipped by 3 bases and J by 3 bases, with 7 bases between them. Germline V gene lookup returns CDR1 MDHEN and CDR2 SYDVKM. The CDR3 is made up of 13 amino acids.

The CDR3 sequence: CATSRGPFWSGSSNEQFF. The CDR3 DNA sequence: TGTGCCACCAGCAGAGGCCCGTTTTGGAGCGGGAGTAGTAATGAGCAGTTCTTC. The V and J genes are TRBV15 and TRBJ2-1; 8 bases line up with TRBD2. Germline CDR1 reads LNHNV; CDR2 reads YYDKDF (reference sequence). CDR3 length: 18 residues. J gave up 7 bases and V 1 base, and 15 bases lay outside the gene matches.

This rearrangement joins TRBV27 to TRBJ1-1; no clear D. V dropped 3 bases and J dropped 6 bases, with 11 bases sitting between them. From germline, CDR1 is MNHEY and CDR2 SMNVEV (reference sequence). The CDR3 loop spans 13 amino acids. The CDR3 protein is CASSFDIGSEAFF. In DNA form, the CDR3 reads TGTGCCAGCAGTTTTGACATCGGCTCTGAAGCTTTCTTT.

The rearrangement links TRBV7-9 to TRBJ2-5; 11 nucleotides match TRBD2. This CDR3 is 15 amino acids long. The trim removed 5 bases at V and 2 bases at J, leaving 4 bases unmatched. In germline, CDR1 is SEHNR, CDR2 FQNEAQ (reference sequence). The CDR3 region is CASSLLAGGQETQYF. As DNA, the CDR3 is TGTGCCAGCAGCCTGTTAGCGGGAGGGCAAGAGACCCAGTACTTC.

This clone has just one count. The rearrangement links TRBV28 to TRBJ1-5; 9 positions agree with TRBD1. V dropped 8 bases and J dropped 6; count of bases not matched to a gene: 8. CDR1 is MDHEN, CDR2 SYDVKM, per germline. The CDR3 is 14 residues long. As DNA, the CDR3 is TGTGCCAGCGGAACAGGGGGCGCGTCTCAGCCCCAGCATTTT. Its protein is CASGTGGASQPQHF.

This clone was found a few times. Other DNA sequences within the sample encode an identical CDR3. The gene calls are TRBV28 and TRBJ2-2, with no clear D. The CDR3 sequence is 15 residues long. The germline gives CDR1 MDHEN, CDR2 SYDVKM. V was clipped by 3 bases and J by 11 bases, with 19 bases between them. The CDR3 sequence: CASSFDSGSTGELFF. The CDR3 DNA sequence: TGTGCCAGCAGTTTCGACTCCGGGTCGACGGGTGAGCTGTTTTTT. The full variable domain, its missing parts supplied by reference TRBV28 and TRBJ2-2, is DVKVTQSSRYLVKRTGEKVFLECVQDMDHENMFWYRQDPGLGLRLIYFSYDVKMKEKGDIPEGYSVSREKKERFSLILESASTNQTSMYLCASSFDSGSTGELFFGEGSRLTVL.

The chain couples TRBV5-1 to TRBJ1-1; a weak D match, TRBD1 (6 bases). This CDR3 is built from 13 residues. Trimming took off 4 bases at V and 5 bases at J, with 12 bases between the two ends. Germline CDR1 and CDR2: SGHRS and YFSETQ. CDR3 residues: CASSHQGWTEAFF. The DNA of the CDR3 is TGCGCCAGCAGCCATCAGGGGTGGACTGAAGCTTTCTTT.

V usage is TRBV7-2 and J usage is TRBJ2-5; 8 positions agree with TRBD2. V gave up 1 base and J gave up 5 bases; unmatched junction bases: 6. Germline values: CDR1 SGHTA, CDR2 FQGNSA. The CDR3 contains 15 residues. CDR3 DNA sequence: TGTGCCAGCAGCTTAGGCGGGAGGAACGGGGAGACCCAGTACTTC. Amino acid sequence: CASSLGGRNGETQYF.

J is TRBJ2-5 and V is TRBV9; TRBD2 is a possible D gene (7 bases). Germline-derived CDR1 and CDR2 are SGDLS and YYNGEE. The CDR3 covers 16 residues. Trimming left V 3 bases short and J 4 bases short, with 19 bases between. The DNA of the CDR3 is TGTGCCAGCAGCGCCCTCGGGGGGCACTCTCGAGAGACCCAGTACTTC. Translated, it gives CASSALGGHSRETQYF.

The chain employs TRBV19 and TRBJ2-1, with TRBD1 matching 8 bases. This CDR3 contains 14 residues. V was clipped by 8 bases and J by 5 bases; unmatched bases: 8. Per germline, CDR1 LNHDA and CDR2 SQIVND (reference sequence). The chain's CDR3 is CASARTDRDNEQFF. CDR3 sequence (DNA): TGTGCCAGTGCCCGAACGGACAGGGACAATGAGCAGTTCTTC.

CDR3 amino acids: CASSLGSNTEAFF. CDR3 bases: TGTGCCAGCAGCTTGGGCAGCAACACTGAAGCTTTCTTT. V usage is TRBV7-3 and J usage is TRBJ1-1; D is undetermined. Per the germline V gene, CDR1 is SGHTA and CDR2 is FQGTGA. Trimming stripped 3 bases from V and 2 bases from J, with 7 bases between. This CDR3 contains 13 residues.

The chain combines TRBV5-6 with TRBJ1-2, with no clear D. Germline CDR1 SGHDT, CDR2 YYEEEE. The CDR3 is 14 amino acids. Trimming pared 2 bases from V and 4 bases from J, leaving 12 bases between. CDR3 DNA sequence: TGTGCCAGCAGCTTAAGACCGCTAGGCTATGGCTACACCTTC. Its translation: CASSLRPLGYGYTF.

The chain joins TRBV7-9 to TRBJ2-6, with D perhaps TRBD2 (5 bases). Germline CDR1 and CDR2: SEHNR and FQNEAQ (reference sequence). The V gene lost 2 bases and the J gene lost 1 base, with 6 bases spanning the gap. CDR3 size: 15 residues. CDR3 region: CASSLLASGANVLTF. The CDR3 DNA reads as TGTGCCAGCAGCTTACTAGCTTCTGGGGCCAACGTCCTGACTTTC.

V and J are TRBV27 and TRBJ1-1, with 8 bases that match TRBD1. The V gene end was trimmed by 4 bases and the J gene end by 1 base; junction bases not matched to a gene: 8. CDR3 length equals 16 residues. Looked up from germline, CDR1 is MNHEY and CDR2 is SMNVEV (reference sequence). As DNA, the CDR3 is TGTGCCAGCAGTTCGATTCCAGGGGGCGGGAACACTGAAGCTTTCTTT. As protein: CASSSIPGGGNTEAFF.

The V call is TRBV5-4, the J call TRBJ2-7, with a weak D call TRBD1 (6 bases). Trimming took off 4 bases at V and 2 bases at J, with 13 bases between the two ends. This CDR3 is built from 14 residues. Germline CDR1 reads SGHNT; CDR2 reads YYREEE (reference sequence). The CDR3 loop is CASSLQDSPYEQYF. In nucleotides, the CDR3 is TGTGCCAGCAGCCTCCAGGACAGTCCCTACGAGCAGTACTTC.

The V gene is TRBV5-1, the J gene TRBJ2-3, with 13 bases aligning to TRBD2. V was pared by 2 bases and J by 2 bases, with 2 bases of the junction left unmatched. Germline CDR1 SGHRS, CDR2 YFSETQ. This CDR3 region has 16 residues. The CDR3 nucleotides are TGCGCCAGCAGCTTAGGGACTAGCGGGGCCACAGATACGCAGTATTTT. Encoded protein: CASSLGTSGATDTQYF.

The gene calls are TRBV21-1 and TRBJ2-5; the table's TRBD2 call for D was not verified on the DNA. TRBV21-1 corresponds to a pseudogene. The CDR3 extends over 21 amino acids. The CDR3 DNA is TGTGCCAGCAGCAAAAAAGCCAGAGGGGGGGCCAGGGGCCTTAAGGGAGAGACCCAGTACTTC. Amino acid sequence: CASSKKARGGARGLKGETQYF.

The J gene is TRBJ1-3, the V gene TRBV9; tentative D call: TRBD1 (6 bases). Trimming removed 2 bases at V and 0 bases at J, with 9 bases between. CDR3 length: 15 amino acids. Germline V lookup: CDR1 SGDLS, CDR2 YYNGEE. The CDR3 is CASSVEGGSGNTIYF. For the CDR3, the DNA is TGTGCCAGCAGCGTCGAAGGGGGCTCTGGAAACACCATATATTTT.

This chain links TRBV30 with TRBJ2-2, with D unresolved. The CDR3 extends over 12 amino acids. Trimming removed 4 bases from V and 0 bases from J, with 3 bases in between. Germline V gene sequence: CDR1 GTSNPN, CDR2 SVGIG (reference sequence). The CDR3 sequence is CAWTANTGELFF. The CDR3 DNA follows: TGTGCCTGGACAGCGAACACCGGGGAGCTGTTTTTT.

This chain links TRBV5-1 with TRBJ2-3; 8 positions agree with TRBD1. This CDR3 has 17 amino acids. The germline CDR1 and CDR2 sequences are SGHRS and YFSETQ. The V and J ends lost 4 bases and 2 bases, in that order; junction bases with no gene match: 12. Here the CDR3 reads CASSLTHTGGDTDTQYF. The CDR3 DNA sequence: TGCGCCAGCAGCCTCACACATACAGGGGGAGACACAGATACGCAGTATTTT.

V usage is TRBV30 and J usage is TRBJ1-2; D might be TRBD1 (6 bases). CDR3 length: 13 amino acids. Trimming removed 1 base from V and 8 bases from J, with 14 bases in between. CDR1 and CDR2 (germline): GTSNPN, SVGIG (reference sequence). The CDR3 DNA reads TGTGCCTGGAGTGAAGCACAGGGTCTGGGCTACACCTTC. It is translated as CAWSEAQGLGYTF.

The V call is TRBV6-1, the J call TRBJ2-5; 8 nucleotides line up with TRBD2. V dropped 5 bases and J dropped 1; count of bases not matched to a gene: 3. Germline V gives CDR1 MNHNS, CDR2 SASEGT. CDR3 length: 14 residues. CDR3 loop: CASSFTSGQETQYF. The CDR3 nucleotides read TGTGCCAGCAGTTTTACTAGCGGCCAAGAGACCCAGTACTTC.

This clone was detected only once. J is TRBJ1-5 and V is TRBV7-8; TRBD1 might be the D (5 bases). Germline CDR1 is SGHVS and CDR2 is FQNEAQ. The CDR3 consists of 16 residues. V lost 2 bases to trimming and J lost 2 bases, with 13 bases between them. CDR3 sequence reads: CASSLRGEGGNQPQHF. CDR3 nucleotides: TGTGCCAGCAGCTTACGGGGGGAAGGGGGCAATCAGCCCCAGCATTTT.

This chain joins TRBV5-1 and TRBJ2-3; 9 nucleotides line up with TRBD2. The V segment lost 1 base and the J segment 5 bases; nucleotides outside the gene matches: 11. This CDR3 spans 17 amino acids. The V gene's germline CDR1 is SGHRS and CDR2 YFSETQ. The CDR3 loop reads CASSLWDSGRREDTQYF. In DNA, the CDR3 is TGCGCCAGCAGCTTGTGGGATAGCGGGAGACGGGAAGATACGCAGTATTTT.

The rearrangement links TRBV7-2 to TRBJ2-7, with 13 bases that match TRBD2. V trimming: 3 bases; J trimming: 5 bases; junction bases outside the gene matches: 4. CDR1 is SGHTA and CDR2 is FQGNSA in the germline V gene. The CDR3 runs 15 residues. The CDR3 region is CASSFSGTSGNEQYF. The CDR3 DNA sequence: TGTGCCAGCAGCTTCTCCGGGACTAGCGGGAACGAGCAGTACTTC.